Below, 8 T cell receptor beta chains from the same sample are listed, as sequenced in a study of blood T cell repertoires in COVID-19. TCRdb keeps only in-frame clones here, not all; method: immunoSEQ multiplex PCR. The sample consists of tens of thousands of clones, approximately 89% of them appearing once. The specimen was peripheral blood. The receptors shown here come from a man aged 55 to 70 with active or convalescent COVID-19.

DNA of the CDR3: TGTGCCAGCAGTTCCCGGACAGGAACCCTTGGGAATGAGCAGTTCTTC. Its protein is CASSSRTGTLGNEQFF. The chain combines TRBV28 with TRBJ2-1; 7 positions agree with TRBD1. From germline, CDR1 is MDHEN and CDR2 SYDVKM. With V trimmed by 4 bases and J by 7 bases, 13 bases remained unmatched. The CDR3 totals 16 residues.

The chain couples TRBV9 to TRBJ1-1; possibly TRBD1 for D (5 bases). V dropped 2 bases and J dropped 3 bases, with 17 bases sitting between them. Germline CDR1 and CDR2: SGDLS and YYNGEE. This CDR3 contains 16 residues. Here the CDR3 reads CASSVQAGPRDTEAFF. The CDR3 nucleotides are TGTGCCAGCAGCGTGCAGGCGGGGCCCCGTGACACTGAAGCTTTCTTT.

The V call is TRBV27, the J call TRBJ1-1; possibly TRBD1 for D (6 bases). The V gene lost 2 bases and the J gene lost 1 base, with 8 bases spanning the gap. Germline V lookup: CDR1 MNHEY, CDR2 SMNVEV (reference sequence). The CDR3 length is 14 residues. The CDR3 loop is CASSLAGANTEAFF. DNA for the CDR3: TGTGCCAGCAGTTTAGCAGGGGCGAACACTGAAGCTTTCTTT.

This chain joins TRBV11-1 and TRBJ1-4; D gene unclear. Germline V CDR1 and CDR2: SGHAT, FQDESV (reference sequence). CDR3 length equals 15 residues. Trimming left V 4 bases short and J 5 bases short, with 14 bases between. The CDR3 coding sequence is TGTGCCAGCAGCTCCTACGTCGGGAGGAATGAAAAACTGTTTTTT. Its protein product is CASSSYVGRNEKLFF.

This rearrangement joins TRBV10-3 to TRBJ1-3, with D perhaps matching TRBD1 (5 bases). V lost 2 bases to trimming and J lost 2 bases, with 7 bases between them. This CDR3 has 14 residues. Germline lookup yields CDR1 ENHRY and CDR2 SYGVKD. The CDR3 DNA sequence: TGTGCCATCAGTGAGGGGGCCCCTGGAAACACCATATATTTT. Translated, it gives CAISEGAPGNTIYF.

The V gene is TRBV2, the J gene TRBJ1-1, with TRBD1 matching 9 bases. Germline loops: CDR1 SNHLY, CDR2 FYNNEI. J gave up 4 bases and V 7 bases, and 7 bases lay outside the gene matches. CDR3 length equals 14 residues. The CDR3 sequence: CASIPDRGGTEAFF. Written as DNA, the CDR3 is TGTGCCAGCATCCCCGACAGGGGGGGCACTGAAGCTTTCTTT. Combining the CDR3 with reference TRBV2 and TRBJ1-1 gives the whole variable domain EPEVTQTPSHQVTQMGQEVILRCVPISNHLYFYWYRQILGQKVEFLVSFYNNEISEKSEIFDDQFSVERPDGSNFTLKIRSTKLEDSAMYFCASIPDRGGTEAFFGQGTRLTVV.

This clone was seen a single time. The J gene is TRBJ2-1, the V gene TRBV4-3; TRBD2 matches at 10 bases. The CDR3 covers 17 residues. Trimming took 0 bases from V and 4 from J; bases not matched to a gene: 6. Germline CDR1 and CDR2: LGHNA and YSLEER. CDR3 in amino acids: CASSQDYSSGGYNEQFF. Here the CDR3 DNA reads TGCGCCAGCAGCCAAGATTACTCTAGCGGGGGTTACAATGAGCAGTTCTTC.

The V call is TRBV15, the J call TRBJ2-5; 8 nucleotides line up with TRBD2. CDR1 and CDR2 from the germline V gene are LNHNV and YYDKDF (reference sequence). The CDR3 has 17 amino acids. With 3 bases clipped from V and 2 bases from J, the junction kept 11 bases outside the gene matches. The CDR3 nucleotides read TGTGCCACCAGCAGGGTTTCGTCGGGGGGGAGACAAGAGACCCAGTACTTC. This encodes CATSRVSSGGRQETQYF.